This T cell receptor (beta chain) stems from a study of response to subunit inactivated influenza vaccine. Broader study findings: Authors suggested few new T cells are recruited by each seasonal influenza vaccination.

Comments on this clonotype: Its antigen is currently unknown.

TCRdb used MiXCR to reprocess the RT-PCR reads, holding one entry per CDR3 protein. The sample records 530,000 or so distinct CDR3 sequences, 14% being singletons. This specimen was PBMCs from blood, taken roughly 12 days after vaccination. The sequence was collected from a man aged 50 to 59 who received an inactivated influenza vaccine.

The CDR3 loop reads CASSVATGKTNTGELFF. The CDR3 nucleotides read TGTGCCAGCAGCGTAGCTACGGGCAAAACGAACACCGGGGAGCTGTTTTTT. The rearrangement links TRBV9 to TRBJ2-2; D is undetermined. The CDR3 is 17 amino acids. Deletions cut 0 bases from V and 0 bases from J, with 12 bases between. Per the germline V gene, CDR1 is SGDLS and CDR2 is YYNGEE.